This is a list of T cell receptor beta chains from one sample in a study of neurological immune-mediated disorders. TCRdb reanalysed the 5' RACE reads using MiXCR and keeps one entry per CDR3 protein. Of approximately 30,000 distinct CDR3 sequences listed, around 6% are singletons. Sequencing input: CD4+ T cells from blood. These receptors all come from a woman in her forties or fifties in good health. The CDR3 runs from the conserved cysteine through the conserved F or W. The D gene is left open where the match is weak. The size field reads once, few or many counts, or a class when the clone is expanded.

TRBJ1-4	TRBV18	many	.	CASSPRDWATNEKLFF	TGTGCCAGCTCACCACGGGACTGGGCAACTAATGAAAAACTGTTTTTT
TRBJ2-7	TRBV18	few	.	CASSTSSYEQYF	TGTGCCAGCTCGACTAGCTCCTACGAGCAGTACTTC
TRBJ2-5	TRBV28	many	TRBD2	CASSASGRYQETQYF	TGTGCCAGCAGTGCTAGCGGGCGGTACCAAGAGACCCAGTACTTC
TRBJ2-4	TRBV6-1	many	.	CASSAQGFRDIQYF	TGTGCCAGCAGCGCGCAGGGTTTTAGAGACATTCAGTACTTC
TRBJ2-7	TRBV20-1	many	.	CSARLPSGTMTGYEQYF	TGCAGTGCTAGACTCCCTTCGGGGACAATGACGGGATACGAGCAGTACTTC
TRBJ1-5	TRBV28	many	.	CASSFSRAGNQPQHF	TGTGCCAGCAGTTTTTCCAGGGCGGGCAATCAGCCCCAGCATTTT
TRBJ2-7	TRBV29-1	many	.	CSVAYLTAYEQYF	TGCAGCGTTGCCTACCTGACCGCCTACGAGCAGTACTTC
TRBJ1-2	TRBV20-1	many	.	CSASQHGYTF	TGCAGTGCTAGTCAGCATGGCTACACCTTC
TRBJ2-7	TRBV5-6	many	TRBD2	CASSWGARGDEQYF	TGTGCCAGCAGCTGGGGGGCGCGGGGGGACGAGCAGTACTTC
TRBJ2-7	TRBV12-3/TRBV12-4	many	.	CASSLGATYEQYF	TGTGCCAGCAGTTTGGGGGCCACCTACGAGCAGTACTTC
TRBJ2-3	TRBV20-1	many	TRBD2	CSVEGLAGISDTQYF	TGCAGTGTTGAGGGGCTAGCGGGGATTTCAGATACGCAGTATTTT
TRBJ1-1	TRBV20-1	many	.	CSASPTMNTEAFF	TGCAGTGCTAGTCCTACTATGAACACTGAAGCTTTCTTT
TRBJ1-1	TRBV6-5	many	.	CASSPPGPIAEAFF	TGTGCCAGCAGTCCACCGGGACCTATCGCTGAAGCTTTCTTT
TRBJ2-7	TRBV28	many	.	CASSFLTYEQYF	TGTGCCAGCAGTTTTTTGACCTACGAGCAGTACTTC
TRBJ2-2	TRBV30	many	TRBD1	CAWSATDQLWTGEKGELFF	TGTGCCTGGAGCGCAACGGACCAGCTGTGGACAGGGGAGAAAGGGGAGCTGTTTTTT
TRBJ1-2	TRBV20-1	many	.	CSAFDSNYGYTF	TGCAGTGCCTTCGACAGTAACTATGGCTACACCTTC
TRBJ1-5	TRBV20-1	many	.	CSAAPWGRSNQPQHF	TGCAGTGCTGCCCCATGGGGCAGGAGCAATCAGCCCCAGCATTTT
TRBJ2-3	TRBV20-1	many	.	CSARTASSTDTQYF	TGCAGTGCTAGGACAGCTTCTAGCACAGATACGCAGTATTTT
TRBJ2-1	TRBV12-3/TRBV12-4	many	.	CASSKTGVVQFF	TGTGCCAGCAGTAAGACGGGTGTTGTGCAGTTCTTC
TRBJ2-2	TRBV3-1	many	TRBD2	CASSQAGGTGELFF	TGTGCCAGCAGCCAGGCGGGGGGCACCGGGGAGCTGTTTTTT
TRBJ2-1	TRBV2	many	.	CASSEGAREQFF	TGTGCCAGCAGTGAGGGGGCCCGGGAGCAGTTCTTC
TRBJ2-7	TRBV7-2	many	.	CASSLDQGYEQYF	TGTGCCAGCAGCTTAGACCAGGGCTACGAGCAGTACTTC
TRBJ2-3	TRBV7-3	many	TRBD2	CASSLTGLGTDTQYF	TGTGCCAGCAGCTTAACCGGACTAGGCACAGATACGCAGTATTTT
TRBJ2-7	TRBV6-6	many	TRBD2	CASSRSGGPPYEQYF	TGTGCCAGCAGCCGTAGCGGGGGCCCACCCTACGAGCAGTACTTC
TRBJ2-1	TRBV30	few	.	CAWSVQGQEQFF	TGTGCCTGGAGTGTACAAGGTCAAGAGCAGTTCTTC
TRBJ1-6	TRBV9	many	TRBD1	CASSRGQGYSPLHF	TGTGCCAGCAGCCGGGGACAGGGGTATTCACCCCTCCACTTT
TRBJ1-5	TRBV6-2/TRBV6-3	many	TRBD1	CASSHELGQGTSNQPQHF	TGTGCCAGCAGCCACGAGCTGGGACAGGGGACCAGCAATCAGCCCCAGCATTTT
TRBJ2-1	TRBV5-8	many	.	CASSLYTNNEQFF	TGTGCCAGCAGCTTGTACACTAACAATGAGCAGTTCTTC
TRBJ2-2	TRBV4-1	many	.	CASSHSGGLPNTGELFF	TGCGCCAGCAGCCACTCTGGTGGGCTTCCGAACACCGGGGAGCTGTTTTTT